The 19 T cell receptor beta chains given below trace back to one sample, sequenced in a study of T cells after yellow fever vaccination. From the 5' RACE reads, TCRdb called clonotypes with MiXCR, one entry per CDR3 protein. The repertoire holds under 500,000 distinct CDR3 sequences, with about 19% as singletons. Specimen: PBMCs, collected before the yellow fever booster vaccination. The receptors were gathered from a man between 18 and 29 years old who received the YFV17D yellow fever vaccine.

This clonotype came up many times. The chain joins TRBV29-1 to TRBJ1-5; D is possibly TRBD1 (6 bases). The CDR3 length is 16 residues. V shed 5 bases and J shed 7 bases, with 24 bases lying between them. Germline CDR1 SQVTM, CDR2 ANQGSEA. For the CDR3, the DNA is TGCAGCGTTTCTCGCGGGACCGCGAAGGGGGACCAGCCCCAGCATTTT. This codes for CSVSRGTAKGDQPQHF.

This clonotype appeared a few times. This chain's CDR3 is CASSSGLIYEQYV. CDR3 bases: TGTGCCAGCAGTTCGGGACTAATCTACGAGCAGTACGTC. The chain combines TRBV6-2 or TRBV6-3 with TRBJ2-7; 7 nucleotides agree with TRBD2. This CDR3 contains 13 residues. Germline V lookup: CDR1 MNHEY, CDR2 SVGEGT. Losses at the gene ends were 4 bases for V and 3 bases for J; bases not matched to a gene: 3.

This clonotype turned up a few times. The gene calls are TRBV6-6 and TRBJ2-5, with TRBD1 matching over 8 bases. The germline V gene has CDR1 MNHNY and CDR2 SVGAGI (reference sequence). CDR3 length equals 15 residues. CDR3 DNA: TGTGTCTCCACGGGACAGGAGACTCGTAGGGAGACCCAGTACTTC. Protein product: CVSTGQETRRETQYF.

This clonotype was seen a few times. The gene calls are TRBV6-6 and TRBJ1-3; D gene ambiguous. Trimming left V 2 bases short and J 7 bases short, with 12 bases between. The CDR3 length is 14 residues. Per the germline V gene, CDR1 is MNHNY and CDR2 is SVGAGI (reference sequence). The CDR3 protein is CASSYPNWRNTIYF. The CDR3 DNA sequence: TGTGCCAGCAGTTACCCGAATTGGAGGAACACCATATATTTT.

V usage is TRBV4-1 and J usage is TRBJ2-5, with TRBD2 matching 9 bases. The CDR3 contains 17 residues. CDR1 and CDR2 (germline): MGHRA, YSYEKL. With 3 bases clipped from V and 5 bases from J, the junction kept 13 bases outside the gene matches. DNA for the CDR3: TGCGCCAGCAGCCAGACCGGGACTAGCTTCTCTGGGGAGACCCAGTACTTC. Its translation: CASSQTGTSFSGETQYF.

A few counts support this clonotype. The J gene is TRBJ2-5, the V gene TRBV20-1; no definite D call. The ends were cut back, 3 bases at V and 2 bases at J, with 7 bases in the middle. The germline CDR1 and CDR2 sequences are DFQATT and SNEGSKA (reference sequence). This CDR3 has 12 residues. CDR3 amino acids: CSASVGQETQYF. Written as DNA, the CDR3 is TGCAGTGCTAGTGTAGGACAAGAGACCCAGTACTTC.

V and J are TRBV12-3 or TRBV12-4 and TRBJ2-3, with TRBD2 matching 10 bases. Trimming took 6 bases from V and 2 from J; bases not matched to a gene: 8. The CDR3 spans 16 residues. The CDR3 region is CASRIPSGGPTDTQYF. The CDR3 DNA reads as TGTGCCAGCAGGATTCCTAGCGGGGGCCCCACAGATACGCAGTATTTT.

This clonotype has just a few counts. The V gene is TRBV5-1, the J gene TRBJ2-7; the D gene is possibly TRBD1 (6 bases). Germline V lookup: CDR1 SGHRS, CDR2 YFSETQ. Trimming shortened V by 5 bases and J by 3 bases, and 15 bases separated the two germline ends. The CDR3 covers 14 residues. The CDR3 nucleotides read TGCGCCAGCAGTCCTGACAGGCCTAACTACGAGCAGTACTTC. This codes for CASSPDRPNYEQYF.

The sample holds a few counts of this clonotype. The chain combines TRBV6-2 or TRBV6-3 with TRBJ1-5; D is undetermined. The CDR3 runs 14 residues. Looked up from germline, CDR1 is MNHEY and CDR2 is SVGEGT. V lost 7 bases to trimming and J lost 7 bases, with 17 bases between them. The CDR3 DNA reads as TGTGCCAGCACCTGGAATGTGTTCGGACAGCCCCAGCATTTT. This codes for CASTWNVFGQPQHF.

V usage is TRBV12-3 or TRBV12-4 and J usage is TRBJ1-5, with D unclear. V lost 5 bases, J lost 6 bases, and 11 bases lay in between. The CDR3 totals 13 residues. CDR3 bases: TGTGCCAGCAGTCCTCCGGGTCCTCAGCCCCAGCATTTT. This sequence encodes CASSPPGPQPQHF.

V usage is TRBV6-5 and J usage is TRBJ2-5; no reliable D call. Trimming removed 1 base from V and 0 bases from J, with 6 bases in between. CDR1 and CDR2 from the germline V gene are MNHEY and SVGAGI. CDR3 length equals 14 residues. Here the CDR3 DNA reads TGTGCCAGCAGTTACTGGGGAAACCAAGAGACCCAGTACTTC. Protein: CASSYWGNQETQYF.

This clonotype occurred many times. The chain employs TRBV6-1 and TRBJ1-1; TRBD1 is a possible D gene (5 bases). V was cut by 6 bases and J by 1 base, with 15 bases left in between. The V gene's germline CDR1 is MNHNS and CDR2 SASEGT. This CDR3 has 15 residues. CDR3 nucleotide sequence: TGTGCCAGCAGCGACCAGGGTATCGAGAACACTGAAGCTTTCTTT. Its protein is CASSDQGIENTEAFF.

This clonotype has just a few counts. The chain combines TRBV11-2 with TRBJ2-1; D gene ambiguous. V lost 6 bases and J 12 bases, leaving 12 bases between the germline ends. CDR1 is SGHAT and CDR2 is FQNNGV in the germline V gene. This CDR3 has 11 amino acids. The CDR3 loop is CASRFEDPQFF. In nucleotides, the CDR3 is TGTGCCAGCAGATTTGAAGACCCGCAGTTCTTC.

The chain carries TRBV2 and TRBJ2-3; 9 bases fit TRBD2. The CDR3 contains 15 residues. V trimming: 6 bases; J trimming: 3 bases; junction bases outside the gene matches: 7. Germline values: CDR1 SNHLY, CDR2 FYNNEI. CDR3 bases: TGTGCCAGCAGAGTACTTCTAGCGGGGACAGATACGCAGTATTTT. Protein sequence: CASRVLLAGTDTQYF.

This rearrangement joins TRBV6-5 to TRBJ1-2; perhaps TRBD1 as D (5 bases). In germline, CDR1 is MNHEY, CDR2 SVGAGI. The CDR3 runs 14 residues. Trimming shortened V by 6 bases and J by 1 base, and 12 bases separated the two germline ends. The CDR3 loop is CASSPLGGNYGYTF. The CDR3 DNA sequence: TGTGCCAGCAGCCCGCTCGGGGGTAACTATGGCTACACCTTC.

The chain joins TRBV4-1 to TRBJ1-2; maybe TRBD1 (5 bases). In germline, CDR1 is MGHRA, CDR2 YSYEKL. Trimming pared 1 base from V and 4 bases from J, leaving 10 bases between. The CDR3 runs to 14 residues. The DNA of the CDR3 is TGCGCCAGCAGCCAAGGGGGACTTGGCTATGGCTACACCTTC. Amino acid sequence: CASSQGGLGYGYTF.

V gene TRBV7-9 combines with J gene TRBJ2-2; D gene uncertain. This CDR3 contains 12 residues. With 6 bases removed from V and 6 bases from J, the gap between germline ends came to 8 bases. Germline V CDR1 and CDR2: SEHNR, FQNEAQ (reference sequence). Written as DNA, the CDR3 is TGTGCCAGCAGTATTTCGTCCGGGGAGCTGTTTTTT. It yields the protein CASSISSGELFF.

This clonotype has only a few counts. The CDR3 is CASTSLAGTVNEQFF. The CDR3 DNA reads TGTGCCAGCACCTCCCTAGCGGGAACAGTCAATGAGCAGTTCTTC. The chain links TRBV5-5 to TRBJ2-1; 9 bases are a match to TRBD2. V gave up 6 bases and J gave up 6 bases; unmatched junction bases: 10. The CDR3 runs 15 residues. Germline V gives CDR1 SGHKS, CDR2 YYEKEE (reference sequence).

This clonotype was observed at least ten times. The chain recombines TRBV5-1 with TRBJ1-4, with TRBD1 matching 8 bases. Losses at the gene ends were 0 bases for V and 5 bases for J; bases not matched to a gene: 3. CDR3 length: 15 residues. Germline CDR1 reads SGHRS; CDR2 reads YFSETQ. The CDR3 bases are TGCGCCAGCAGCTTGGGACAGGGGAGCAATGAAAAACTGTTTTTT. It encodes CASSLGQGSNEKLFF.